This T cell receptor beta chain was sequenced for a study of T cell repertoires in cytomegalovirus infection. Study-level background: CMV infection plus the matching HLA type was flagged by public TCR beta signatures. Study-level points and caveats: Cumulative frequency (of public TCR beta family members) identified carriers of CMV plus the relevant HLA.

TCRdb re-analysed the reads in MiXCR, keeping a single row per CDR3 protein. In the table there are 250,000 to 300,000 distinct CDR3 sequences, around 20% of which are singletons. The CDR3 contains 14 residues. Germline CDR1 is SGHNT and CDR2 is YENEEA. Unmatched junction bases numbered 6, after V lost 5 bases and J lost 6 bases. With regard to this clonotype: Its antigen remains unknown.

This clonotype was sampled from a human donor in good health (CMV status not recorded). Some clones in this sample may be carry-over from other donors' samples. The source was cultured PBMCs, collected from culture after CMV antigen stimulation. The chain joins TRBV11-3 to TRBJ2-1; 8 nucleotides line up with TRBD2. Written as DNA, the CDR3 is TGTGCCAGCAGCGGACGGGCGGGAGGCAATGAGCAGTTCTTC. The encoded protein is CASSGRAGGNEQFF.